The 30 T cell receptor beta chains presented below share a single source sample, sequenced in a study of blood T cell repertoires in COVID-19. Assay used: immunoSEQ multiplex PCR; TCRdb lists only in-frame clones, some missing. The table shows roughly 300,000 clones, with over 75% occurring only once. Specimen: peripheral blood. The receptors stem from a woman in her 50s who had recovered from COVID-19.

The chain has TRBV5-1 and TRBJ2-1; TRBD2 agrees at 7 bases. The germline V gene has CDR1 SGHRS and CDR2 YFSETQ. CDR3 length equals 13 residues. J was trimmed by 5 bases and V by 9 bases; bases with no gene match: 8. This chain's CDR3 is CATSMGGNNEQFF. CDR3 nucleotide sequence: TGCGCCACCTCTATGGGGGGGAACAATGAGCAGTTCTTC.

This chain uses TRBV13 with TRBJ1-1; D remains unclear. The V gene lost 2 bases and the J gene lost 5 bases, with 9 bases spanning the gap. Germline V CDR1 and CDR2: PRHDT, FYEKMQ (reference sequence). This CDR3 is 13 amino acids long. CDR3 coding DNA: TGTGCCAGCAGCTTATACCGCAGAACTGAAGCTTTCTTT. This gives the protein CASSLYRRTEAFF.

Concerning this clone: Additional DNA sequences in this sample encode the identical CDR3. The gene calls are TRBV2 and TRBJ1-2; 8 bases fit TRBD1. V was pared by 4 bases and J by 7 bases, with 5 bases of the junction left unmatched. Germline CDR1 is SNHLY and CDR2 is FYNNEI. This CDR3 comprises 13 residues. CDR3 bases: TGTGCCAGCAGTGTCGGACAGGGACTTGGCTACACCTTC. Translating gives CASSVGQGLGYTF.

The sample holds one count of this clone. The V call is TRBV4-3, the J call TRBJ1-3; D ambiguous. V dropped 4 bases and J dropped 0 bases, with 10 bases sitting between them. From germline, CDR1 is LGHNA and CDR2 YSLEER. The CDR3 is 15 amino acids. The CDR3 loop reads CASSPRMSSGNTIYF. Written as DNA, the CDR3 is TGCGCCAGCAGCCCACGTATGAGCTCTGGAAACACCATATATTTT.

This clone was picked up one time. The V gene is TRBV11-2, the J gene TRBJ2-1; tentatively, D is TRBD1 (6 bases). Germline V gene data show CDR1 as SGHAT and CDR2 as FQNNGV. CDR3 length: 13 amino acids. V lost 4 bases and J 4 bases, leaving 8 bases between the germline ends. The chain's CDR3 is CASSSGTYNEQFF. For the CDR3, the DNA is TGTGCCAGCAGCTCCGGGACATACAATGAGCAGTTCTTC.

J is TRBJ2-5 and V is TRBV27; 8 bases align to TRBD2. V was pared by 5 bases and J by 1 base, with 3 bases of the junction left unmatched. Germline CDR1 and CDR2: MNHEY and SMNVEV (reference sequence). The CDR3 has 14 amino acids. CDR3 DNA sequence: TGTGCCAGCAGTGGGACTAGTTCCCAAGAGACCCAGTACTTC. Translation: CASSGTSSQETQYF.

The chain has TRBV11-2 and TRBJ2-7; the match to TRBD2 covers 7 bases. The trim removed 5 bases at V and 3 bases at J, leaving 13 bases unmatched. The germline V gene encodes CDR1 SGHAT and CDR2 FQNNGV. The CDR3 spans 16 residues. This chain's CDR3 is CASSQPHRGSSYEQYF. Written as DNA, the CDR3 is TGTGCCAGCAGCCAGCCCCATCGCGGGAGTAGCTACGAGCAGTACTTC.

The chain carries TRBV2 and TRBJ2-1; D possibly corresponds to TRBD2 (7 bases). The CDR3 is made up of 13 amino acids. Looked up from germline, CDR1 is SNHLY and CDR2 is FYNNEI. Between the trimmed V and J ends, which lost 6 bases and 8 bases, there was a span of 14 bases. The CDR3 sequence is CASSWTGGDEQFF. CDR3 nucleotide sequence: TGTGCCAGCAGCTGGACGGGGGGCGATGAGCAGTTCTTC.

Only a few counts were recorded for this clone. This chain links TRBV19 with TRBJ1-1; D is unresolved. Deletions cut 5 bases from V and 7 bases from J, with 17 bases between. This CDR3 contains 14 residues. Germline lookup yields CDR1 LNHDA and CDR2 SQIVND (reference sequence). The CDR3 here is CASSSRAESIEAFF. CDR3 DNA: TGTGCCAGTAGTTCACGCGCGGAGAGCATTGAAGCTTTCTTT.

The J gene is TRBJ1-1, the V gene TRBV7-2; no firm D call. Germline CDR1 is SGHTA and CDR2 is FQGNSA. This CDR3 has 13 amino acids. V lost 3 bases and J lost 6, with 11 bases in between. CDR3 coding DNA: TGTGCCAGCAGCTTTGTGCCAAGCGCTGAAGCTTTCTTT. This gives the protein CASSFVPSAEAFF.

This rearrangement joins TRBV19 to TRBJ1-6; D is undetermined. CDR1 is LNHDA, CDR2 SQIVND, per germline (reference sequence). There are 16 residues in the CDR3. Deletions cut 1 base from V and 0 bases from J, with 7 bases between. The CDR3, as DNA: TGTGCCAGTAGTATAGGCACGAGCTCCTATAATTCACCCCTCCACTTT. This sequence encodes CASSIGTSSYNSPLHF.

This clone has a single count. This chain joins TRBV6-5 and TRBJ2-3; 9 nucleotides line up with TRBD2. This CDR3 spans 16 amino acids. CDR1 and CDR2 (germline): MNHEY, SVGAGI. V lost 2 bases to trimming and J lost 4 bases; unmatched junction nucleotides: 7. The CDR3 loop is CASSYRGTSPADTQYF. CDR3 DNA: TGTGCCAGCAGTTACCGGGGGACTAGCCCCGCAGATACGCAGTATTTT.

The genes are TRBV2 and TRBJ1-1, with D hard to call. Trimming pared 4 bases from V and 1 base from J, leaving 10 bases between. From germline, CDR1 is SNHLY and CDR2 FYNNEI. CDR3 size: 14 residues. CDR3 protein: CASSVRIENTEAFF. The CDR3 bases are TGTGCCAGCAGTGTCAGGATAGAGAACACTGAAGCTTTCTTT.

The chain recombines TRBV3-1 (or the pseudogene TRBV3-2) with TRBJ1-2; D ambiguous. The germline V and J ends were trimmed by 0 bases and 7 bases, with 12 bases remaining between them. The germline V gene has CDR1 LGHDT and CDR2 YNNKEL (reference sequence). This CDR3 region has 14 residues. The CDR3 reads CASSQDTYSGGYTF. The CDR3 DNA sequence: TGTGCCAGCAGCCAAGATACATACAGCGGTGGCTACACCTTC.

V usage is TRBV28 and J usage is TRBJ2-3, with 8 bases that match TRBD2. Trimming at V came to 9 bases and at J to 4 bases, leaving 9 bases not matched to a gene. This CDR3 comprises 14 residues. The germline V gene has CDR1 MDHEN and CDR2 SYDVKM. The CDR3 loop is CASSPGLGADTQYF. The CDR3 region has the DNA TGTGCCAGTTCTCCGGGACTAGGTGCAGATACGCAGTATTTT.

As for this clone: Distinct nucleotide sequences in the sample also encode this CDR3. The chain uses TRBV5-1 and TRBJ2-3, with a tentative D call TRBD2 (6 bases). V dropped 0 bases and J dropped 0 bases, with 8 bases sitting between them. From germline, CDR1 is SGHRS and CDR2 YFSETQ. The CDR3 extends over 15 amino acids. CDR3 amino acids: CASSLAGGSTDTQYF. The CDR3 nucleotides read TGCGCCAGCAGCTTGGCCGGGGGTAGCACAGATACGCAGTATTTT.

In its sample, this clone was seen once. The rearrangement uses TRBV4-3 and TRBJ2-1; D unclear. Germline CDR1 LGHNA, CDR2 YSLEER. Trimming shortened V by 2 bases and J by 9 bases, and 11 bases separated the two germline ends. The CDR3 is made up of 13 amino acids. CDR3 nucleotide sequence: TGCGCCAGCAGCCAACAAACAGAAGGTGAGCAGTTCTTC. Translated: CASSQQTEGEQFF.

V gene TRBV25-1 combines with J gene TRBJ2-7; no firm D call. Germline-derived CDR1 and CDR2 are MGHDK and SYGVNS. Trimming pared 0 bases from V and 2 bases from J, leaving 8 bases between. The CDR3 is made up of 14 amino acids. CDR3 in DNA: TGTGCCAGCAGTGAATACCGGGTTCCCTACGAGCAGTACTTC. Protein product: CASSEYRVPYEQYF.

The CDR3 here is CSTKDRGLAEAFF. CDR3 DNA: TGCAGCACAAAGGACAGGGGATTGGCTGAAGCTTTCTTT. This rearrangement joins TRBV29-1 to TRBJ1-1, with TRBD1 identical over 9 bases. The V and J ends lost 8 bases and 6 bases, in that order; junction bases with no gene match: 10. The CDR3 sequence is 13 residues long. The germline CDR1 and CDR2 sequences are SQVTM and ANQGSEA.

The rearrangement links TRBV28 to TRBJ2-3, with 7 bases matching TRBD2. The V and J ends lost 1 base and 6 bases, in that order; junction bases with no gene match: 7. The CDR3 is 15 residues long. CDR1 and CDR2 (germline): MDHEN, SYDVKM. CDR3 region: CASSLSAREGDTQYF. As DNA, the CDR3 is TGTGCCAGCAGTTTATCTGCGAGGGAGGGCGATACGCAGTATTTT. The full variable domain, with the rest looked up from reference TRBV28 and TRBJ2-3, is DVKVTQSSRYLVKRTGEKVFLECVQDMDHENMFWYRQDPGLGLRLIYFSYDVKMKEKGDIPEGYSVSREKKERFSLILESASTNQTSMYLCASSLSAREGDTQYFGPGTRLTVL.

This rearrangement joins TRBV27 to TRBJ1-1, with D possibly matching TRBD1 (5 bases). Germline V CDR1 and CDR2: MNHEY, SMNVEV (reference sequence). The V and J ends lost 2 bases and 2 bases respectively, with 12 bases between them. The CDR3 totals 15 residues. The CDR3 protein is CASSLPSDRNTEAFF. In DNA, the CDR3 is TGTGCCAGCAGTTTACCCTCCGACAGAAACACTGAAGCTTTCTTT.

The CDR3 region is CASSYTGGVNQPQHF. The CDR3 DNA reads as TGTGCCAGCAGTTACACAGGGGGAGTAAATCAGCCCCAGCATTTT. The chain couples TRBV7-8 to TRBJ1-5; 8 bases are shared with TRBD1. The CDR3 runs 15 residues. Germline CDR1 reads SGHVS; CDR2 reads FQNEAQ. V gave up 6 bases and J gave up 4 bases; unmatched junction bases: 8.

This clone was counted a single time. The chain links TRBV27 to TRBJ2-7; weak D call: TRBD1 (6 bases). Deletions cut 9 bases from V and 0 bases from J, with 12 bases between. Germline V gene sequence: CDR1 MNHEY, CDR2 SMNVEV (reference sequence). The CDR3 has 13 amino acids. DNA for the CDR3: TGTGCCAGTTGGGGGCTGAGCTCCTACGAGCAGTACTTC. Translated, it gives CASWGLSSYEQYF.

The gene calls are TRBV3-1 (or the pseudogene TRBV3-2) and TRBJ2-1; D might be TRBD1 (5 bases). V lost 1 base and J 4 bases, leaving 11 bases between the germline ends. The CDR3 has 15 amino acids. Germline V CDR1 and CDR2: LGHDT, YNNKEL (reference sequence). CDR3 sequence: CASSQGWGQYNEQFF. The CDR3, as DNA: TGTGCCAGCAGCCAAGGTTGGGGCCAGTACAATGAGCAGTTCTTC.

The rearrangement links TRBV5-4 to TRBJ1-6; 8 positions agree with TRBD1. After removal of 3 bases from V and 7 bases from J, the junction contained 6 bases not matched to a gene. CDR1 and CDR2 from the germline V gene are SGHNT and YYREEE (reference sequence). The CDR3 loop spans 15 amino acids. CDR3 in amino acids: CASSSQGAGNSPLHF. CDR3 nucleotide sequence: TGTGCCAGCAGCTCCCAGGGGGCAGGAAATTCACCCCTCCACTTT. Full variable domain (remainder filled in from reference TRBV5-4 and TRBJ1-6): ETGVTQSPTHLIKTRGQQVTLRCSSQSGHNTVSWYQQALGQGPQFIFQYYREEENGRGNFPPRFSGLQFPNYSSELNVNALELDDSALYLCASSSQGAGNSPLHFGNGTRLTVT.

The chain couples TRBV7-2 to TRBJ2-1; D perhaps matches TRBD1 (6 bases). There are 15 residues in the CDR3. The ends were cut back, 4 bases at V and 0 bases at J, with 10 bases in the middle. Germline loops: CDR1 SGHTA, CDR2 FQGNSA. The CDR3 reads CASSSTGSSYNEQFF. As DNA, the CDR3 is TGTGCCAGCAGCTCTACAGGGAGCTCCTACAATGAGCAGTTCTTC.

This chain joins TRBV5-1 and TRBJ2-5; D gene unclear. V gave up 0 bases and J gave up 2 bases, with 14 bases separating them. CDR1 is SGHRS and CDR2 is YFSETQ in the germline V gene. The CDR3 length is 16 residues. CDR3 protein: CASSLADMQRQETQYF. In DNA form, the CDR3 reads TGCGCCAGCAGCTTGGCCGATATGCAGAGGCAAGAGACCCAGTACTTC.

This chain links TRBV5-5 with TRBJ1-2, with D possibly TRBD1 on 5 matching bases. The CDR3 runs 15 residues. Trimming took 1 base from V and 8 from J, leaving 18 bases between them. Germline loops: CDR1 SGHKS, CDR2 YYEKEE (reference sequence). CDR3 in DNA: TGTGCCAGCAGCTTGTTTGCGGGGGGGAACGGCGGCTACACCTTC. It encodes CASSLFAGGNGGYTF. The complete variable domain, with remaining parts taken from reference TRBV5-5 and TRBJ1-2, reads DAGVTQSPTHLIKTRGQQVTLRCSPISGHKSVSWYQQVLGQGPQFIFQYYEKEERGRGNFPDRFSARQFPNYSSELNVNALLLGDSALYLCASSLFAGGNGGYTFGSGTRLTVV.

J is TRBJ1-2 and V is TRBV5-1; 10 bases agree with TRBD1. V lost 5 bases, J lost 8 bases, and 12 bases stayed unmatched. Germline CDR1 SGHRS, CDR2 YFSETQ. This CDR3 spans 15 amino acids. The CDR3 coding sequence is TGCGCCAGCAGTACGGGACAGGGGAGCTCGCGGGGCTACACCTTC. Translation: CASSTGQGSSRGYTF.

This chain connects TRBV7-9 to TRBJ2-3; TRBD2 matches at 8 bases. The V gene's germline CDR1 is SEHNR and CDR2 FQNEAQ (reference sequence). Trimming at V came to 5 bases and at J to 2 bases, leaving 6 bases not matched to a gene. CDR3 length: 15 residues. The CDR3 loop reads CASSPSGGVTDTQYF. CDR3 nucleotides: TGTGCCAGCAGCCCCTCCGGGGGGGTCACAGATACGCAGTATTTT.